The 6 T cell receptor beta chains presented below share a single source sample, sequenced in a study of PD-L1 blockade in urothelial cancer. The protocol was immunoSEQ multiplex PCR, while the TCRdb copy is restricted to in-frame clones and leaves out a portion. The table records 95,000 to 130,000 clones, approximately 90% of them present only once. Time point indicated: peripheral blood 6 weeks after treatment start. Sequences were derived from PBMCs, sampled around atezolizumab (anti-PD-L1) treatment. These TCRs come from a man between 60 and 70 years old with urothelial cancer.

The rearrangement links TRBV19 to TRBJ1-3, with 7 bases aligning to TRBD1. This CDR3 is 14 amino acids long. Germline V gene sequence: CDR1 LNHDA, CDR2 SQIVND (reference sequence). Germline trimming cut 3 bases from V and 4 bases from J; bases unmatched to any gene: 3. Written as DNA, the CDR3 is TGTGCCAGTAGTATCCCGGGACAGGGAAACACCATATATTTT. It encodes CASSIPGQGNTIYF. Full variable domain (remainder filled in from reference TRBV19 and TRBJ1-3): DGGITQSPKYLFRKEGQNVTLSCEQNLNHDAMYWYRQDPGQGLRLIYYSQIVNDFQKGDIAEGYSVSREKKESFPLTVTSAQKNPTAFYLCASSIPGQGNTIYFGEGSWLTVV.

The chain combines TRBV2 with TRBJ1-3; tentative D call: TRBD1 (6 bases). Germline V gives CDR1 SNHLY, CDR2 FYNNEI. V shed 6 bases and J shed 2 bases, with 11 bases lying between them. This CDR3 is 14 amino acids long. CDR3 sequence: CASRRAGAGNTIYF. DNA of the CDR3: TGTGCCAGCAGGCGTGCAGGGGCTGGAAACACCATATATTTT.

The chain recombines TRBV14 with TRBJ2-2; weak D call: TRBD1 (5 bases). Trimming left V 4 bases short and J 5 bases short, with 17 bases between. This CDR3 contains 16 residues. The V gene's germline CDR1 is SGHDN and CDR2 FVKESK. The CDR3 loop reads CASSLRVLRGTGELFF. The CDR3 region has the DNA TGTGCCAGCAGCCTAAGAGTTCTAAGGGGTACCGGGGAGCTGTTTTTT.

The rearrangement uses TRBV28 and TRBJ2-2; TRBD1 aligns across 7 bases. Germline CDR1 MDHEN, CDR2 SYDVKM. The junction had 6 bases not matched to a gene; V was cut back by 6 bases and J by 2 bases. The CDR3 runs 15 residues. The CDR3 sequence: CASSRGQDNTGELFF. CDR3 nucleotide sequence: TGTGCCAGCAGCCGAGGACAGGATAACACCGGGGAGCTGTTTTTT.

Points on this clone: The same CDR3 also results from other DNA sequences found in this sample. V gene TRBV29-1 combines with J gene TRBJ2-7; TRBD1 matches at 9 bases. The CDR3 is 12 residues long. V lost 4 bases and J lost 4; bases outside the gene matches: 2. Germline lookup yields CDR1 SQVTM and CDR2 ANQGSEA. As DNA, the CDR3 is TGCAGCGTTGGGACAGGGGTGTACGAGCAGTACTTC. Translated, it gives CSVGTGVYEQYF.

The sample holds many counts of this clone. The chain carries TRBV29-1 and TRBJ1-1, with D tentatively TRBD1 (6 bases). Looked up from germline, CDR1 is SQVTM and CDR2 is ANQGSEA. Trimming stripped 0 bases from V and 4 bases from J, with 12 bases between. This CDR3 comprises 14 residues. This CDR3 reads CSVEDGRGGTEAFF. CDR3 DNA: TGCAGCGTTGAAGACGGCAGGGGCGGCACTGAAGCTTTCTTT.